The clone carrying this T cell receptor (beta chain) was seen a few times. A clone one base away is much larger, so this may be a read error. CDR1 is KGHSH, CDR2 LQKENI, per germline. CDR3 length: 14 amino acids. Trimming took 3 bases from V and 1 from J, leaving 9 bases between them. This sample is drawn from a study of low-dose radiotherapy and immunotherapy resistance in tumors. Alpha and beta chains were covered, as first-strand cDNA relied on TRAV- and TRBV-specific primers. With a constant-region primer and a V-primer adapter, TCRs were subjected to roughly 20 PCR cycles of amplification. TCRdb processed the reads anew with MiXCR; each CDR3 protein has one entry. Here the sample spans approximately 42,000 distinct CDR3 sequences, around a quarter being singletons. Sample time point: after trial treatment. Treatment meaning: LDRT plus nivolumab, ipilimumab, low-dose cyclophosphamide and aspirin (RACIN trial).

The receptor's source is a male donor with prostate cancer. The V call is TRBV18, the J call TRBJ2-5; a possible D gene is TRBD2 (6 bases). Sequencing used PBMCs, obtained after low-dose radiotherapy plus immunotherapy. This CDR3 reads CASSPRGSQETQYF. The CDR3 nucleotides read TGTGCCAGCTCACCCCGGGGGAGCCAAGAGACCCAGTACTTC.